This TCR beta chain is drawn from a study of cytomegalovirus exposure and HLA in healthy donors. Points from the study as a whole: According to a later analysis, TCR clusters from the first cohort tended to co-occur in the 120 or so validation repertoires. A list of roughly 160 TCR beta chains associated with cytomegalovirus was given. The authors confirmed in vitro that a few CMV-associated chains were specific for CMV antigens.

From the 120-subject validation cohort, which was separate from the approximately 700-subject first cohort, the donors were drawn. Germline V lookup: CDR1 MDHEN, CDR2 SYDVKM. This CDR3 is built from 15 residues. V gave up 10 bases and J gave up 7 bases, with 25 bases separating them. Comment on this clone: Its antigen is not identified.

The data were produced by immunoSEQ multiplex PCR, yet TCRdb's version contains in-frame clones alone and is incomplete. Counted here are roughly 130,000 clones, approximately 87% occurring once; the ten biggest clones make up just under 3%. The rearrangement joins TRBV28 to TRBJ1-2; tentatively, D is TRBD1 (5 bases). Sequenced input: PBMCs. The receptor's source is a man aged 18-30 years in good health and CMV-seronegative. Here the CDR3 DNA reads TGTGCCACCAGGATTTCGCAGGGCCAGTCCTCTGGCTACACCTTC. Residues: CATRISQGQSSGYTF.